A single T cell receptor beta chain is shown here with its context. The data belong to a study of blood T cell repertoires in COVID-19. Study-wide context: Samples of COVID-19 (acute and convalescent) were obtained from the United States, Italy and Spain. PBMCs, B-cell-depleted T cells, or T cells provided the cDNA or gDNA that made up the material.

Germline loops: CDR1 LGHDT, CDR2 YNNKEL (reference sequence). Trimming cost V 4 bases and J 8 bases, with 17 bases left between them. CDR3 length equals 14 residues. In the study's own analysis: Reference gene primer amplification gave estimated nucleated cell counts. Sequencing was performed with immunoSEQ multiplex PCR; in TCRdb, only in-frame clones are kept and a portion is missing. V, J and clone size reflect that table, while D and trimming were determined from the DNA. The profile shows some 250,000 clones, around four fifths of them singletons. The chain couples TRBV3-1 (or the pseudogene TRBV3-2) to TRBJ1-2; tentatively, D is TRBD1 (6 bases). Material: peripheral blood. The TCR comes from a man older than 75 with acute or convalescent COVID-19. This CDR3 is CASSPKRQGSGYTF. CDR3 sequence (DNA): TGTGCCAGCAGCCCAAAGCGCCAGGGGAGCGGCTACACCTTC.